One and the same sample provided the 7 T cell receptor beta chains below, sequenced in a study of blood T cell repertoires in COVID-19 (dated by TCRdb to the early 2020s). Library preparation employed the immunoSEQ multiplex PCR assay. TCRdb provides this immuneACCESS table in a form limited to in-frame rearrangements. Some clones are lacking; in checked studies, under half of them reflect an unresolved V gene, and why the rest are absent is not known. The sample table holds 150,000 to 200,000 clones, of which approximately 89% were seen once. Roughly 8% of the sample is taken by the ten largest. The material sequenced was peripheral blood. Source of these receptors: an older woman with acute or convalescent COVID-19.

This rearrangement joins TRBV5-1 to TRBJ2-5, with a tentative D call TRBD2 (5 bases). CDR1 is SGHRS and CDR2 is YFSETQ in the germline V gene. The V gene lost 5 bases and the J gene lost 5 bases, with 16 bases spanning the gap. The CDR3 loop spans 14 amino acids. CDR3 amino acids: CASRLTPGVETQYF. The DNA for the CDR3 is TGCGCCAGCAGATTAACGCCCGGGGTGGAGACCCAGTACTTC. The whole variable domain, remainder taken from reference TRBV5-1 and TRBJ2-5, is KAGVTQTPRYLIKTRGQQVTLSCSPISGHRSVSWYQQTPGQGLQFLFEYFSETQRNKGNFPGRFSGRQFSNSRSEMNVSTLELGDSALYLCASRLTPGVETQYFGPGTRLLVL.

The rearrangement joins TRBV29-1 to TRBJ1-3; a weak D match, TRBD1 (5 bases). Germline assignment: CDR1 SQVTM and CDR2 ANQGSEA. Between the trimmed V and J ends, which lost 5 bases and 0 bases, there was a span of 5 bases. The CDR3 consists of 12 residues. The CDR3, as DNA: TGCAGCGTTCAGGGCTCTGGAAACACCATATATTTT. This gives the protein CSVQGSGNTIYF.

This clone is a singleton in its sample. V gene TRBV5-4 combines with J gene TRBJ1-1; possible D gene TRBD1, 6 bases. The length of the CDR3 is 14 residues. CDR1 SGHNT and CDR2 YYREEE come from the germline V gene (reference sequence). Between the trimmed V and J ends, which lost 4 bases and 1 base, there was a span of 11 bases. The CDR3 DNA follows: TGTGCCAGCAGCCCCGGACAGACGAACACTGAAGCTTTCTTT. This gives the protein CASSPGQTNTEAFF. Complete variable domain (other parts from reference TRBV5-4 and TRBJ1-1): ETGVTQSPTHLIKTRGQQVTLRCSSQSGHNTVSWYQQALGQGPQFIFQYYREEENGRGNFPPRFSGLQFPNYSSELNVNALELDDSALYLCASSPGQTNTEAFFGQGTRLTVV.

CDR3 region: CASSFGGGAEAFF. The CDR3 DNA sequence: TGTGCCAGCAGTTTTGGGGGAGGGGCTGAAGCTTTCTTT. The rearrangement joins TRBV12-3 or TRBV12-4 to TRBJ1-1; D may be TRBD1 (5 bases). Trimming took off 3 bases at V and 6 bases at J, with 11 bases between the two ends. This CDR3 has 13 amino acids.

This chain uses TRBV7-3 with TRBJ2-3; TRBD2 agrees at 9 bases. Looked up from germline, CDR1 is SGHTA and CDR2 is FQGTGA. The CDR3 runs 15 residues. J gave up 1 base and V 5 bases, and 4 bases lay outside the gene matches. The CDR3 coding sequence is TGTGCCAGCAGCCGCTCTAGCGGGGGCACAGATACGCAGTATTTT. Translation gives CASSRSSGGTDTQYF. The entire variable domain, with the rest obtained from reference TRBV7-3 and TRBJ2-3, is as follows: GAGVSQTPSNKVTEKGKYVELRCDPISGHTALYWYRQSLGQGPEFLIYFQGTGAADDSGLPNDRFFAVRPEGSVSTLKIQRTERGDSAVYLCASSRSSGGTDTQYFGPGTRLTVL.

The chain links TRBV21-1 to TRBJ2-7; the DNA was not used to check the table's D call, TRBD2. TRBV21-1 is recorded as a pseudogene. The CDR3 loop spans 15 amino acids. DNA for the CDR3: TGTGCCAGCAGCAAAGGTGCGGGAGGGGTCTACGAGCAGTACGTC. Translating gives CASSKGAGGVYEQYV.

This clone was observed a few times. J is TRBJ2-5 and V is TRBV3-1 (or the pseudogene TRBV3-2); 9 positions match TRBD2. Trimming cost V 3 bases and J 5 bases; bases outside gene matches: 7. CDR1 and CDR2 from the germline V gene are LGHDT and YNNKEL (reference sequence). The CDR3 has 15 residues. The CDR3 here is CASSHNSGSGETQYF. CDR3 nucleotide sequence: TGTGCCAGCAGCCACAATAGCGGGAGTGGGGAGACCCAGTACTTC.